This TCR beta chain comes out of a study of blood T cell repertoires in COVID-19. Study-level background: The study drew acute and convalescent COVID-19 samples from the United States, Italy and Spain. PBMCs, B-cell-depleted T cells, or T cells provided the cDNA or gDNA that made up the material.

The CDR3 has 15 residues. V lost 5 bases to trimming and J lost 0 bases, with 10 bases between them. Germline V CDR1 and CDR2: SGHAT, FQDESV (reference sequence). Per the study methods: Amplifying reference gene primers gave estimates of nucleated cell counts. Method: immunoSEQ multiplex PCR; TCRdb's copy keeps in-frame clones and lacks some. For V, J and clone size, that table is used; D and trimming come from the DNA. Here the sample spans more than 70,000 clones, 75% to 95% being singletons. The origin of this receptor is a woman older than 75 with acute or convalescent COVID-19. Sequenced: peripheral blood. V usage is TRBV11-1 and J usage is TRBJ2-2, with D possibly TRBD1 on 6 matching bases. The CDR3 DNA reads TGTGCCAGCAGCGCTGGACAGTCGAACACCGGGGAGCTGTTTTTT. Its translation: CASSAGQSNTGELFF.